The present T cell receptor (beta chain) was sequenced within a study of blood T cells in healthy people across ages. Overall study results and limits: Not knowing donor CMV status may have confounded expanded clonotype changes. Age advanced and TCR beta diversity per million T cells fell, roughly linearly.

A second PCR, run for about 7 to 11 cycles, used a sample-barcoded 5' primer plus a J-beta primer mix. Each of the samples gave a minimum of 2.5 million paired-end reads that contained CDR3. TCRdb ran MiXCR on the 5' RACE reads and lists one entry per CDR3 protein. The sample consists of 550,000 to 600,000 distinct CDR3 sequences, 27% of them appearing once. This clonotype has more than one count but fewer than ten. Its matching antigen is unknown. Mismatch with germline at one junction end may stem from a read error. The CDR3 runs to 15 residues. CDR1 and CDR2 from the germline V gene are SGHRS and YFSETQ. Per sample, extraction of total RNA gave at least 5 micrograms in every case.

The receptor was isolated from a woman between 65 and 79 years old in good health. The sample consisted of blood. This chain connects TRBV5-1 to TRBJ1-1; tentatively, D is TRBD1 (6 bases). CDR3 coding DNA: TGCGCTAGCAGCTCACAGGGTTTGGGGGACACTGAAGCTTTCTTT. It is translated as CASSSQGLGDTEAFF.